This T cell receptor (beta chain) was sequenced for a study of blood T cell repertoires in COVID-19. Study overall: Sites across the United States, Italy and Spain contributed samples from acute and convalescent COVID-19. Nucleic acid was either cDNA or gDNA, and it came from T cells, B-cell-depleted T cells, or PBMCs.

Original analysis: Researchers report that nucleated cell counts were estimated from reference gene primer amplification. Assay: immunoSEQ multiplex PCR; the TCRdb copy retains only in-frame clones and omits some. V, J and clone size were drawn from that table, and D and trimming were deduced from the DNA. This sample carries tens of thousands of clones, about four fifths of them seen once, and the ten largest clones take more than 14%. This clone qualifies as large. With 0 bases clipped from V and 9 bases from J, the junction kept 4 bases outside the gene matches. The CDR3 is 14 residues long. CDR1 and CDR2 (germline): MNHEY, SVGAGI.

The chain recombines TRBV6-5 with TRBJ2-1; the match to TRBD1 covers 8 bases. This receptor was taken from a middle-aged man with active or convalescent COVID-19. Material: peripheral blood. This CDR3 is CASSYSQGAGEQFF. CDR3 coding DNA: TGTGCCAGCAGTTACTCGCAGGGGGCTGGTGAGCAGTTCTTC.